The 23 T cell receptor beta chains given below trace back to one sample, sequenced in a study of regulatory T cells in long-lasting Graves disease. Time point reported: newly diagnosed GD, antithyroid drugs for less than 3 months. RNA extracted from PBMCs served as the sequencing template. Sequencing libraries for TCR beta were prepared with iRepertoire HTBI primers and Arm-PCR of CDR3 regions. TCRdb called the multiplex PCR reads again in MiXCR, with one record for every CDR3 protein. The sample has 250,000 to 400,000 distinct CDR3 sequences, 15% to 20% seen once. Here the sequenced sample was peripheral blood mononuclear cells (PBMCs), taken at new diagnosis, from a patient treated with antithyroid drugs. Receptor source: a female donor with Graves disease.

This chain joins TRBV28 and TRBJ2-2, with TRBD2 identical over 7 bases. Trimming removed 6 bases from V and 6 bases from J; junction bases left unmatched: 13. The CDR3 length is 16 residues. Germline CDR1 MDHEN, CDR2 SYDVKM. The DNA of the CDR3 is TGTGCCAGCAGCTCCGCCTGGGGGGAGGGCCCCGGGGAGCTGTTTTTT. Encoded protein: CASSSAWGEGPGELFF.

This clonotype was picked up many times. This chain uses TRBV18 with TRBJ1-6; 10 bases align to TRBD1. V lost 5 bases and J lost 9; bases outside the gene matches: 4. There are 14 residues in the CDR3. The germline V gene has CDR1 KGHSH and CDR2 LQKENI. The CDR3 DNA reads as TGTGCCAGCTCAAGGGACAGGGGTTCTTCACCCCTCCACTTT. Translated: CASSRDRGSSPLHF.

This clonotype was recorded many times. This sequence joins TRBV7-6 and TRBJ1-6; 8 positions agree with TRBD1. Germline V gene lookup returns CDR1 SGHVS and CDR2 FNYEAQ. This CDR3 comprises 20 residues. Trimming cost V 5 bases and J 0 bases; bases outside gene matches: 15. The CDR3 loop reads CASSQIGQGRLYSYNSPLHF. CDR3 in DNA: TGTGCCAGCAGCCAAATCGGACAGGGTAGATTGTACTCCTATAATTCACCCCTCCACTTT.

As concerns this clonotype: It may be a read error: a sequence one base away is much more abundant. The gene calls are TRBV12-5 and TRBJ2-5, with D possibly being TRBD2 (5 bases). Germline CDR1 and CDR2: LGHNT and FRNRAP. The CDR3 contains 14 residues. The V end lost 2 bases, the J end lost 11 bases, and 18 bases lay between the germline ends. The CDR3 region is CASGLPRGYNEQYF. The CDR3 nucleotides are TGTGCTAGTGGTTTGCCACGCGGGTACAATGAGCAGTACTTC.

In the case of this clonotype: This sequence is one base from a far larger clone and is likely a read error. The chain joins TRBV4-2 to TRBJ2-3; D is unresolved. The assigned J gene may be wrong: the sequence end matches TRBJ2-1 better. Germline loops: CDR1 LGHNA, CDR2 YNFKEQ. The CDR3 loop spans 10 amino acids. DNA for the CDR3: TGTGCCAGCGGCTTCGCTGAGCAGTTCTTC. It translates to CASGFAEQFF.

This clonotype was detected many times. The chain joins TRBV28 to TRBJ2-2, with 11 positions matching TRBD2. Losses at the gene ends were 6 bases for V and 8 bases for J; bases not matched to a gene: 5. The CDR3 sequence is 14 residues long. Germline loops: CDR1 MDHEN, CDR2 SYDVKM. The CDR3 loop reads CASSGTSGLGELFF. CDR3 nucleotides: TGTGCCAGCAGCGGGACTAGCGGACTGGGGGAGCTGTTTTTT.

The CDR3 DNA is TGTGCCAGCAGTACCCTCCTCGCCGGGACTAGCGGGAGGACAGATACGCAGTATTTT. The encoded protein is CASSTLLAGTSGRTDTQYF. The chain links TRBV6-1 to TRBJ2-3; 15 bases agree with TRBD2. The length of the CDR3 is 19 residues. Per germline, CDR1 MNHNS and CDR2 SASEGT. V lost 5 bases and J lost 3; bases outside the gene matches: 12.

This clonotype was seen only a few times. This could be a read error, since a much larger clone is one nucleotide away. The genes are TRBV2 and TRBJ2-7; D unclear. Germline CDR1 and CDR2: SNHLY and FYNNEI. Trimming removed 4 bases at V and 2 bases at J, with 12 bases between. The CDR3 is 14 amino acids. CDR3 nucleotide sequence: TGTGCCAGCAGTGCAGTCCCGGGCCCCTACGAGCAGTACTTC. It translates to CASSAVPGPYEQYF.

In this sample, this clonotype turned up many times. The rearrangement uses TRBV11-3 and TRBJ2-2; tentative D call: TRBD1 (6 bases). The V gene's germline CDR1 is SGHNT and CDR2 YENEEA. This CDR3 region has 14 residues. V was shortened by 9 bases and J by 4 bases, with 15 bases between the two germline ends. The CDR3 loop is CASTPGTLTGELFF. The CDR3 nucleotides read TGTGCCAGTACCCCCGGGACACTCACCGGGGAGCTGTTTTTT.

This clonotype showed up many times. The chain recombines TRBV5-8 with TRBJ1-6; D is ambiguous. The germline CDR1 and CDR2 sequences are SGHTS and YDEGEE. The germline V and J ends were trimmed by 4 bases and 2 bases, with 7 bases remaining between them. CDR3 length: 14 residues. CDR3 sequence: CASSRSAYNSPLHF. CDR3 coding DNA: TGTGCCAGCAGCCGGAGCGCCTATAATTCACCCCTCCACTTT.

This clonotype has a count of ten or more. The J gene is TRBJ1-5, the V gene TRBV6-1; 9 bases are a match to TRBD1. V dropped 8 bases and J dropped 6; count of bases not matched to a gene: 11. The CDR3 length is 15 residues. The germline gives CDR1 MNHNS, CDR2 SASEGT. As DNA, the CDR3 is TGTGCCAGCGGCCCCGGGACAGGGAATACTCAGCCCCAGCATTTT. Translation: CASGPGTGNTQPQHF.

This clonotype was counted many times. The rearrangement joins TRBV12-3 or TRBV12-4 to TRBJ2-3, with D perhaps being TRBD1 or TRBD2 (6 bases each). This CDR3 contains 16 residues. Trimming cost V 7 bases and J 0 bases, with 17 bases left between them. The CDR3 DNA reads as TGTGCCAGCACCCAATGGGGGGCGGAAAGCACAGATACGCAGTATTTT. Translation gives CASTQWGAESTDTQYF.

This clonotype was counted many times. Here the CDR3 reads CASSEHSGLGNEQYF. CDR3 sequence (DNA): TGTGCCAGCAGTGAACATTCGGGACTAGGGAACGAGCAGTACTTC. V is TRBV2 and J is TRBJ2-7, with 8 bases matching TRBD2. After removal of 2 bases from V and 5 bases from J, the junction contained 8 bases not matched to a gene. This CDR3 spans 15 amino acids. Germline CDR1 SNHLY, CDR2 FYNNEI.

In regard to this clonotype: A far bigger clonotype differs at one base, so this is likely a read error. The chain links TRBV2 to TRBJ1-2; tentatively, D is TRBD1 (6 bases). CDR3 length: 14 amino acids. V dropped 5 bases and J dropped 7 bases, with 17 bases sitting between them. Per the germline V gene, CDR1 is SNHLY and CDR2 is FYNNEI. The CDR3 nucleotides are TGTGCCAGCAGTTCCCCCGACAGGTCCCGTGGCTACACCTTC. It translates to CASSSPDRSRGYTF. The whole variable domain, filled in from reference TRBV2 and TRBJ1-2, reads EPEVTQTPSHQVTQMGQEVILRCVPISNHLYFYWYRQILGQKVEFLVSFYNNEISEKSEIFDDQFSVERPDGSNFTLKIRSTKLEDSAMYFCASSSPDRSRGYTFGSGTRLTVV.

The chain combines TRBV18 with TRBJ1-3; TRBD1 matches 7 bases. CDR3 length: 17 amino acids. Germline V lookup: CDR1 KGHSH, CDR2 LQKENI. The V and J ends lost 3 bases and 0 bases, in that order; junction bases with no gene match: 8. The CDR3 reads CASSPRGQVLSGNTIYF. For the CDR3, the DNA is TGTGCCAGCTCACCCCGTGGACAGGTCCTCTCTGGAAACACCATATATTTT.

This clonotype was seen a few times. Here the CDR3 reads CASSLAANNSPLHF. The CDR3 DNA reads TGTGCCAGCAGTCTGGCAGCGAATAATTCACCCCTCCACTTT. The chain couples TRBV6-2 or TRBV6-3 to TRBJ1-6; D unclear. CDR3 size: 14 residues. V gave up 5 bases and J gave up 5 bases, with 10 bases separating them. From germline, CDR1 is MNHEY and CDR2 SVGEGT.

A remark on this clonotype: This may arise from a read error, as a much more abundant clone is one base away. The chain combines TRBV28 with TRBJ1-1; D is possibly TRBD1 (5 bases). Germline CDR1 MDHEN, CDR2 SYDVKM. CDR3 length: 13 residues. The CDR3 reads CVGQGPLNTEAFF. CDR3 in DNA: TGTGTCGGTCAGGGACCGCTGAACACTGAAGCTTTCTTT. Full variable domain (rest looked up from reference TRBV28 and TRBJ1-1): DVKVTQSSRYLVKRTGEKVFLECVQDMDHENMFWYRQDPGLGLRLIYFSYDVKMKEKGDIPEGYSVSREKKERFSLILESASTNQTSMYLCVGQGPLNTEAFFGQGTRLTVV.

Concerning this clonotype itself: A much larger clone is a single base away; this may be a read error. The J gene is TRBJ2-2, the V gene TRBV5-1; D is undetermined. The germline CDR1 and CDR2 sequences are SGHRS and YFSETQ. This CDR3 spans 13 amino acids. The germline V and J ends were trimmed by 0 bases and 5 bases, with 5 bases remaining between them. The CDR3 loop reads CASSLGITGELFF. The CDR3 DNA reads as TGCGCCAGCAGCTTGGGTATAACCGGGGAGCTGTTTTTT.

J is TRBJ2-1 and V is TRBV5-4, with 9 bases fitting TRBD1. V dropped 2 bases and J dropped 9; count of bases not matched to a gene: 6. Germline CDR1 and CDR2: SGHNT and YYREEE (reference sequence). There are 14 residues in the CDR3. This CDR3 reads CASSFTGGTGEQFF. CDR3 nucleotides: TGTGCCAGCAGCTTTACAGGGGGCACAGGTGAGCAGTTCTTC.

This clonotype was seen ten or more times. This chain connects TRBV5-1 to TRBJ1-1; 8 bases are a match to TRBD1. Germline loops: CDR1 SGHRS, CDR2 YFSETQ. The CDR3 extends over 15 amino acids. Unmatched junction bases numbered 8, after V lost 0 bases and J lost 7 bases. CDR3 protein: CASSLESGGPFEAFF. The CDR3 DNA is TGCGCCAGCAGCTTGGAATCAGGGGGCCCATTTGAAGCTTTCTTT.

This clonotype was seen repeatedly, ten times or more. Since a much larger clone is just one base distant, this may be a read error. Written as DNA, the CDR3 is TGTACCAGCAGCTTCCTCTTCGACAGATACAATGAGCAGTTCTTC. It yields the protein CTSSFLFDRYNEQFF. This sequence joins TRBV28 and TRBJ2-1; D perhaps matches TRBD1 (5 bases). Germline assignment: CDR1 MDHEN and CDR2 SYDVKM. CDR3 length: 15 residues.

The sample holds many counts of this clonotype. CDR3 DNA sequence: TGTGCCAGTGGTGGCCTCTCCTACAATGAGCAGTTCTTC. Protein product: CASGGLSYNEQFF. V and J are TRBV6-2 or TRBV6-3 and TRBJ2-1; unclear D gene. V was pared by 9 bases and J by 0 bases, with 9 bases between. Germline lookup yields CDR1 MNHEY and CDR2 SVGEGT. The CDR3 extends over 13 amino acids.

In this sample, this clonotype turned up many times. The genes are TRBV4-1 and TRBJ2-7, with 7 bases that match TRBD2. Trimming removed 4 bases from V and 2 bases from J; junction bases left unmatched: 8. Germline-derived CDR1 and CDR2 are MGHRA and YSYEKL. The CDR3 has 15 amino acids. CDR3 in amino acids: CASSPSPGGTYEQYF. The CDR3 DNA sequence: TGCGCCAGCAGCCCATCACCCGGGGGGACCTACGAGCAGTACTTC.